The 25 T cell receptor beta chains below were found in one sample sequenced in a study of beta chain features in type 1 diabetes. What was sequenced were expressed TCRB transcripts, since all of the isolated RNA had been reverse transcribed. Data came from immunoSEQ multiplex PCR; TCRdb stores just in-frame clones and leaves some out. The repertoire holds hundreds of thousands of clones, with roughly 12% as singletons. General study results and limits: Within each of all four CD4+ subsets, Type 1 diabetes patients had TCRB CDR3s that were moderately but significantly shorter.

Their antigens are not known. Sequencing used naive CD4+ T cells from blood. The receptors were sampled from a man younger than 35 with type 1 diabetes.

This clone was counted only a few times. This chain connects TRBV28 to TRBJ2-5; TRBD1 matches at 8 bases. V shed 6 bases, J shed 5 bases, and the junction held 17 bases outside the gene matches. The CDR3 sequence is 17 residues long. CDR1 is MDHEN and CDR2 is SYDVKM in the germline V gene. CDR3: CASRQPLGQGPKETQYF. CDR3 in DNA: TGTGCCAGCAGACAGCCCCTAGGACAGGGACCTAAGGAGACCCAGTACTTC. Using reference TRBV28 and TRBJ2-5 for the parts outside the CDR3, the full variable domain is DVKVTQSSRYLVKRTGEKVFLECVQDMDHENMFWYRQDPGLGLRLIYFSYDVKMKEKGDIPEGYSVSREKKERFSLILESASTNQTSMYLCASRQPLGQGPKETQYFGPGTRLLVL.

V usage is TRBV10-3 and J usage is TRBJ2-5, with D uncertain. This CDR3 contains 14 residues. The V and J ends lost 0 bases and 1 base respectively, with 6 bases between them. Germline-derived CDR1 and CDR2 are ENHRY and SYGVKD. CDR3 nucleotides: TGTGCCATCAGTGAGTCAGCAGGCCAAGAGACCCAGTACTTC. Protein sequence: CAISESAGQETQYF.

This clone was detected a few times. The chain couples TRBV10-3 to TRBJ2-4; tentative D call: TRBD2 (6 bases). The germline V gene has CDR1 ENHRY and CDR2 SYGVKD. Trimming stripped 10 bases from V and 2 bases from J, with 18 bases between. The CDR3 spans 15 residues. This CDR3 reads CATTPGTPSKNIQYF. The CDR3 coding sequence is TGTGCCACCACCCCTGGGACTCCCTCCAAAAACATTCAGTACTTC.

This rearrangement joins TRBV7-8 to TRBJ2-1; 8 positions agree with TRBD1. CDR3 length equals 17 residues. Germline-derived CDR1 and CDR2 are SGHVS and FQNEAQ. J lost 6 bases, V lost 5 bases, and 15 bases had no gene match. CDR3 region: CASSPRDRSPQGNEQFF. The CDR3 DNA follows: TGTGCCAGCAGCCCCCGGGACAGGTCCCCCCAGGGCAATGAGCAGTTCTTC.

In this sample, this clone turned up a few times. The J gene is TRBJ2-3, the V gene TRBV28, with D perhaps assigned TRBD1 or TRBD2 (5 bases each). The CDR3 is 15 residues long. Germline V gene sequence: CDR1 MDHEN, CDR2 SYDVKM. Trimming stripped 7 bases from V and 5 bases from J, with 19 bases between. CDR3 in DNA: TGTGCCAGCAAGTCCGGGGCCGCTGGGGTAGATACGCAGTATTTT. Residues: CASKSGAAGVDTQYF. Filled out from reference TRBV28 and TRBJ2-3, the complete variable domain reads DVKVTQSSRYLVKRTGEKVFLECVQDMDHENMFWYRQDPGLGLRLIYFSYDVKMKEKGDIPEGYSVSREKKERFSLILESASTNQTSMYLCASKSGAAGVDTQYFGPGTRLTVL.

The chain uses TRBV6-5 and TRBJ2-1; D is uncertain. CDR3 length: 12 residues. Germline CDR1 and CDR2: MNHEY and SVGAGI. Trimming cost V 5 bases and J 2 bases, with 4 bases left between them. DNA for the CDR3: TGTGCCAGCAGTCAAACCTACAATGAGCAGTTCTTC. This gives the protein CASSQTYNEQFF.

A few counts support this clone. This sequence joins TRBV5-6 and TRBJ1-5; 7 nucleotides line up with TRBD1. V shed 5 bases, J shed 9 bases, and the junction held 11 bases outside the gene matches. This CDR3 comprises 14 residues. Germline CDR1 reads SGHDT; CDR2 reads YYEEEE. The CDR3 here is CASRARGPGGPQHF. In DNA, the CDR3 is TGTGCCAGCAGAGCTAGGGGGCCCGGCGGGCCCCAGCATTTT.

Only a few counts were recorded for this clone. V usage is TRBV30 and J usage is TRBJ1-3; no clear D gene. Germline CDR1 and CDR2: GTSNPN and SVGIG (reference sequence). This CDR3 has 14 residues. V was shortened by 0 bases and J by 0 bases, with 6 bases between the two germline ends. The CDR3 nucleotides are TGTGCCTGGAGTGTCCAGACCTCTGGAAACACCATATATTTT. Its translation: CAWSVQTSGNTIYF.

This clone was observed a handful of times. The chain recombines TRBV10-1 with TRBJ1-6, with D perhaps TRBD1 (5 bases). The CDR3 is made up of 13 amino acids. V lost 7 bases and J 7 bases, leaving 11 bases between the germline ends. Germline-derived CDR1 and CDR2 are WNHNN and SYGVQD (reference sequence). CDR3: CASTQDTNSPLHF. The CDR3 region has the DNA TGCGCCAGCACTCAGGACACCAATTCACCCCTCCACTTT.

In its sample, this clone was seen a few times. This chain's CDR3 is CSVADRRYNEAFF. The CDR3, as DNA: TGCAGCGTAGCCGACAGACGATATAATGAAGCTTTCTTT. V is TRBV29-1 and J is TRBJ1-1, with D possibly matching TRBD1 (5 bases). Trimming took 6 bases from V and 7 from J, leaving 18 bases between them. CDR1 and CDR2 from the germline V gene are SQVTM and ANQGSEA. The CDR3 contains 13 residues. Based on the CDR3 plus reference TRBV29-1 and TRBJ1-1, the full variable domain is SAVISQKPSRDICQRGTSLTIQCQVDSQVTMMFWYRQQPGQSLTLIATANQGSEATYESGFVIDKFPISRPNLTFSTLTVSNMSPEDSSIYLCSVADRRYNEAFFGQGTRLTVV.

The chain uses TRBV2 and TRBJ2-1; 7 nucleotides agree with TRBD1. Germline V gene data show CDR1 as SNHLY and CDR2 as FYNNEI. J gave up 6 bases and V 6 bases, and 11 bases lay outside the gene matches. The CDR3 runs to 15 residues. The CDR3 DNA sequence: TGTGCCAGCAGCGAACAGGGGATTTCGGTCAATGAGCAGTTCTTC. It codes for CASSEQGISVNEQFF.

In nucleotides, the CDR3 is TGTGCCAGCCATTCCAAGCGGTTCGCCGGGGAGCTGTTTTTT. Amino acid sequence: CASHSKRFAGELFF. The V and J genes are TRBV18 and TRBJ2-2; tentative D call: TRBD2 (5 bases). Trimming took 8 bases from V and 6 from J, leaving 16 bases between them. The CDR3 is 14 amino acids. Germline V gene sequence: CDR1 KGHSH, CDR2 LQKENI.

The V call is TRBV5-1, the J call TRBJ1-1; D not certain. Germline V CDR1 and CDR2: SGHRS, YFSETQ. The CDR3 covers 14 residues. Trimming cost V 0 bases and J 6 bases, with 12 bases left between them. The CDR3 DNA reads as TGCGCCAGCAGCTTGGGGAGCAAGAGCGCTGAAGCTTTCTTT. Protein product: CASSLGSKSAEAFF.

Regarding this clone: Mismatch with germline at one junction end may stem from a read error. The chain links TRBV7-7 to TRBJ2-2; perhaps D is TRBD1 or TRBD2 (5 bases each). The germline V gene has CDR1 SSHAT and CDR2 FNYEAQ (reference sequence). The CDR3 runs 15 residues. The CDR3 is CASSSLWPGPGELFF. In nucleotides, the CDR3 is TGTGCTAGCAGCTCCCTCTGGCCGGGGCCCGGGGAGCTGTTTTTT.

J is TRBJ2-7 and V is TRBV30; a possible D gene is TRBD1 (5 bases). There are 12 residues in the CDR3. V lost 2 bases to trimming and J lost 3 bases, with 8 bases between them. Looked up from germline, CDR1 is GTSNPN and CDR2 is SVGIG (reference sequence). In DNA form, the CDR3 reads TGTGCCTGGAGTTATGACAGCTACGAGCAGTACTTC. Translating it yields CAWSYDSYEQYF.

This clone showed up just a few times. This chain links TRBV7-9 with TRBJ2-5; the D gene is possibly TRBD2 (5 bases). V lost 7 bases and J lost 4, with 10 bases in between. Germline V CDR1 and CDR2: SEHNR, FQNEAQ (reference sequence). The CDR3 extends over 12 amino acids. The CDR3 sequence: CASTTRGETQYF. The DNA for the CDR3 is TGTGCCAGCACCACTAGAGGAGAGACCCAGTACTTC.

This chain uses TRBV12-5 with TRBJ2-1; unclear D gene. Deletions cut 0 bases from V and 10 bases from J, with 7 bases between. Germline CDR1 and CDR2: LGHNT and FRNRAP. The CDR3 covers 12 residues. CDR3 nucleotides: TGTGCTAGTGGTTTGGTAATAGGGGAGCAGTTCTTC. Residues: CASGLVIGEQFF.

This clone came up a few times. The gene calls are TRBV11-2 and TRBJ2-4; maybe TRBD2 (5 bases). CDR1 and CDR2 from the germline V gene are SGHAT and FQNNGV. This CDR3 has 14 residues. Trimming pared 8 bases from V and 8 bases from J, leaving 19 bases between. CDR3 nucleotide sequence: TGTGCCAGCGCCTCACTCCCGGGAATATACATTCAGTACTTC. This encodes CASASLPGIYIQYF.

This clone has more than one count but fewer than ten. The chain has TRBV19 and TRBJ2-1; no firm D call. This CDR3 contains 11 residues. V was trimmed by 10 bases and J by 7 bases, leaving 11 bases between them. In germline, CDR1 is LNHDA, CDR2 SQIVND (reference sequence). For the CDR3, the DNA is TGTGCCACCAGTAGAAAGAATGAGCAGTTCTTC. Its protein product is CATSRKNEQFF.

This chain joins TRBV28 and TRBJ1-1; 10 positions agree with TRBD1. J lost 10 bases, V lost 4 bases, and 9 bases had no gene match. Germline assignment: CDR1 MDHEN and CDR2 SYDVKM. The CDR3 is made up of 14 amino acids. CDR3 nucleotides: TGTGCCAGCAGTTCGGTTCGGGACAGGGGAGTAGCTTTCTTT. Translated: CASSSVRDRGVAFF. Based on the CDR3 plus reference TRBV28 and TRBJ1-1, the full variable domain is DVKVTQSSRYLVKRTGEKVFLECVQDMDHENMFWYRQDPGLGLRLIYFSYDVKMKEKGDIPEGYSVSREKKERFSLILESASTNQTSMYLCASSSVRDRGVAFFGQGTRLTVV.

The V gene is TRBV18, the J gene TRBJ2-6, with unresolved D. The germline V gene has CDR1 KGHSH and CDR2 LQKENI. The CDR3 has 16 residues. V lost 0 bases and J 0 bases, leaving 6 bases between the germline ends. The CDR3 region is CASSPPGLSGANVLTF. DNA for the CDR3: TGTGCCAGCTCACCACCAGGGCTCTCTGGGGCCAACGTCCTGACTTTC.

The rearrangement uses TRBV30 and TRBJ1-1; 8 nucleotides align to TRBD1. CDR1 and CDR2 from the germline V gene are GTSNPN and SVGIG (reference sequence). V lost 3 bases, J lost 5 bases, and 5 bases stayed unmatched. This CDR3 comprises 13 residues. CDR3 bases: TGTGCCTGGAGCAGGGGGCAGAGGACTGAAGCTTTCTTT. Translation: CAWSRGQRTEAFF.

This clone appeared a few times. The chain recombines TRBV28 with TRBJ2-7; D possibly corresponds to TRBD2 (7 bases). V lost 10 bases and J lost 4, with 20 bases in between. This CDR3 has 14 amino acids. Germline values: CDR1 MDHEN, CDR2 SYDVKM. CDR3 protein: CATFHGGGSYEQYF. CDR3 nucleotides: TGTGCCACCTTCCACGGCGGGGGCTCATACGAGCAGTACTTC.

CDR3 DNA: TGTGCCAACCCAGGACAGGGAGAAACTGAAGCTTTCTTT. It codes for CANPGQGETEAFF. The genes are TRBV2 and TRBJ1-1; 8 bases match TRBD1. The CDR3 sequence is 13 residues long. Germline CDR1 SNHLY, CDR2 FYNNEI. The V and J ends lost 10 bases and 5 bases, in that order; junction bases with no gene match: 9.

In this sample, this clone turned up a few times. The chain has TRBV29-1 and TRBJ2-5, with a tentative D call TRBD1 (6 bases). The CDR3 is made up of 13 amino acids. The V end lost 6 bases, the J end lost 1 base, and 12 bases lay between the germline ends. Germline CDR1 is SQVTM and CDR2 is ANQGSEA. In nucleotides, the CDR3 is TGCAGCGTCGGAACAGGGTTCCAAGAGACCCAGTACTTC. Amino acid sequence: CSVGTGFQETQYF.